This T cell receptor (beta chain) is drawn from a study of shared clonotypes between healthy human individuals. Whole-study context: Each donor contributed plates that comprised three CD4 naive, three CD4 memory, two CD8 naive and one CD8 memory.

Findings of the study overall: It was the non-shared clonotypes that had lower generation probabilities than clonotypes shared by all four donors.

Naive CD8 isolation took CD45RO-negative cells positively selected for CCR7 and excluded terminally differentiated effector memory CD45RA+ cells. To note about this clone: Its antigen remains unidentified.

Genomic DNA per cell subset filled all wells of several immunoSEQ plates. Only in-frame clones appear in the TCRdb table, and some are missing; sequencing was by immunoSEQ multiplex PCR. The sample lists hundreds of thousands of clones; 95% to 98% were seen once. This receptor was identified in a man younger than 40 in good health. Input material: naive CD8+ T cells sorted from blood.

DNA for the CDR3: TGTGCCAGCAGCTTGGGGCCTGGGACAGACTTCTCTGGAAACACCATATATTTT. This codes for CASSLGPGTDFSGNTIYF. V usage is TRBV5-4 and J usage is TRBJ1-3; 7 bases map to TRBD1. This CDR3 region has 18 residues. V lost 0 bases and J lost 0; bases outside the gene matches: 9. The germline gives CDR1 SGHNT, CDR2 YYREEE (reference sequence). Based on the CDR3 plus reference TRBV5-4 and TRBJ1-3, the full variable domain is ETGVTQSPTHLIKTRGQQVTLRCSSQSGHNTVSWYQQALGQGPQFIFQYYREEENGRGNFPPRFSGLQFPNYSSELNVNALELDDSALYLCASSLGPGTDFSGNTIYFGEGSWLTVV.